This TCR beta chain originates from a study of T cells after yellow fever vaccination. Findings of the study overall: Peak timing came faster in the weaker secondary response, day 5 versus 15. Reappearance after the booster was observed for most primary-vaccination clones (roughly 97% CD4, roughly 90% CD8). FACS-sorted repertoires could contain abundant clonotypes contaminating from the bulk population.

UMIs were added to TCR cDNA along with a universal primer site when it was made by 5'RACE template switching. Each CDR3 protein is one row after TCRdb ran MiXCR on the 5' RACE reads. The repertoire has around 350,000 distinct CDR3 sequences, 11% of them found once; the top ten carry roughly 18%. This clonotype came up many times. Antigen unknown. This specimen consisted of PBMCs, obtained on the day of the first yellow fever vaccination. The clonotype was recovered from a man aged 18 to 30 who received the YFV17D yellow fever vaccine.

DNA of the CDR3: TGTGCCAGCAGCCGGTACGGGACAGGCGAATCACCCCTCCACTTT. It is translated as CASSRYGTGESPLHF. The chain recombines TRBV5-6 with TRBJ1-6; 8 nucleotides align to TRBD1. This CDR3 contains 15 residues. V gave up 4 bases and J gave up 10 bases; unmatched junction bases: 10. Germline CDR1 SGHDT, CDR2 YYEEEE.